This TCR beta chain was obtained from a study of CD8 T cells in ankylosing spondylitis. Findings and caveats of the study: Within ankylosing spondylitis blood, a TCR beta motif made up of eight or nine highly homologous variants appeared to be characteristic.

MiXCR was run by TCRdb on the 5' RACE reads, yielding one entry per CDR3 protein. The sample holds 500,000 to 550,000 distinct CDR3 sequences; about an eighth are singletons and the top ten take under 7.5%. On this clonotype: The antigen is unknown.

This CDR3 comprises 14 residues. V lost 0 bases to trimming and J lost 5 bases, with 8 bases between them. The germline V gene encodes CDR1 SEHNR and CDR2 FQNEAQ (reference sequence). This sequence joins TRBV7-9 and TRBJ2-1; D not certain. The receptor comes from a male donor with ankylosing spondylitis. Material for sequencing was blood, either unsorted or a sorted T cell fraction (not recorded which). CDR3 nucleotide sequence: TGTGCCAGCAGCTTAGCGGGATTGGACAATGAGCAGTTCTTC. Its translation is CASSLAGLDNEQFF.